Below, one T cell receptor (beta chain) is given with its context. Its cognate antigen is unknown. This specimen comes from a study of vaccination effects on CD4 cells after COVID-19. Within the ViraFEST assay, antigen-specific CD4+ T cells underwent expansion with viral peptide pools prior to sequencing. Investigators separated out CD4+ T cells once about 10 days of culture had passed. The person's infection with SARS-CoV-2, confirmed by PCR, took place between March and December 2020. Clones were read by immunoSEQ multiplex PCR, and TCRdb kept only the in-frame ones, dropping some. The table includes 20,000 to 30,000 clones, 77% detected once. The sample consisted of CD4+ T cells from PBMCs cultured with HCoV-NL63 spike peptides, taken before COVID-19 vaccination. The sequence was obtained from a human donor who had a prior SARS-CoV-2 infection.

The CDR3 region has the DNA TGTGCCAGCAGTTCTAGAGGGTACCAAGAGACCCAGTACTTC. Translating gives CASSSRGYQETQYF. This sequence joins TRBV2 and TRBJ2-5; tentatively, D is TRBD2 (5 bases). The CDR3 loop spans 14 amino acids. Germline-derived CDR1 and CDR2 are SNHLY and FYNNEI. V was trimmed by 5 bases and J by 0 bases, leaving 10 bases between them.